One and the same sample provided the 23 T cell receptor beta chains below, sequenced in a study of T and B cells in COVID-19 patients. TRB rearrangements were amplified by multiplex PCR with BIOMED2 TRB-A/B primers. TCRdb re-analysed the multiplex PCR reads in MiXCR, keeping a single row per CDR3 protein. Among fewer than 15,000 distinct CDR3 sequences listed, 29% were seen once. From blood, about 240-550 ng of genomic DNA served as TRB template. The sample was blood. The receptors were sampled from a human donor who had recovered from COVID-19.

This chain links TRBV6-6 with TRBJ2-3; possibly TRBD2 for D (5 bases). With 7 bases removed from V and 0 bases from J, the gap between germline ends came to 14 bases. There are 15 residues in the CDR3. Germline assignment: CDR1 MNHNY and CDR2 SVGAGI (reference sequence). For the CDR3, the DNA is TGTGCCAGCACCTCGGGGAACCCTAGCACAGATACGCAGTATTTT. Its translation: CASTSGNPSTDTQYF.

This clonotype showed up many times. The genes are TRBV13 and TRBJ1-6, with TRBD1 matching over 7 bases. Looked up from germline, CDR1 is PRHDT and CDR2 is FYEKMQ (reference sequence). There are 18 residues in the CDR3. Losses at the gene ends were 3 bases for V and 4 bases for J; bases not matched to a gene: 12. The CDR3 region is CASSLGTPGGGYNSPLHF. DNA of the CDR3: TGTGCCAGCAGCTTGGGTACGCCAGGGGGAGGATATAATTCACCCCTCCACTTT.

This chain connects TRBV5-4 to TRBJ1-6, with 7 bases matching TRBD1. There are 14 residues in the CDR3. V shed 2 bases, J shed 7 bases, and the junction held 3 bases outside the gene matches. Germline V CDR1 and CDR2: SGHNT, YYREEE (reference sequence). The CDR3 sequence is CASSLQGLNSPLHF. In DNA form, the CDR3 reads TGTGCCAGCAGCTTACAGGGGTTGAATTCACCCCTCCACTTT.

Relative to its sample, this clonotype is medium-sized. The chain joins TRBV19 to TRBJ2-6; D gene unclear. This CDR3 contains 14 residues. Germline values: CDR1 LNHDA, CDR2 SQIVND (reference sequence). Trimming removed 8 bases from V and 0 bases from J, with 8 bases in between. CDR3 nucleotides: TGTGCCAGTCTTTACCACTCTGGGGCCAACGTCCTGACTTTC. The encoded protein is CASLYHSGANVLTF. The entire variable domain, with the rest obtained from reference TRBV19 and TRBJ2-6, is as follows: DGGITQSPKYLFRKEGQNVTLSCEQNLNHDAMYWYRQDPGQGLRLIYYSQIVNDFQKGDIAEGYSVSREKKESFPLTVTSAQKNPTAFYLCASLYHSGANVLTFGAGSRLTVL.

This clonotype was observed a handful of times. The chain has TRBV6-5 and TRBJ1-2; D is perhaps TRBD1 (6 bases). Germline-derived CDR1 and CDR2 are MNHEY and SVGAGI. Trimming cost V 2 bases and J 0 bases, with 10 bases left between them. The CDR3 contains 15 residues. The CDR3 protein is CASSYAGATNYGYTF. DNA for the CDR3: TGTGCCAGCAGTTACGCGGGGGCCACTAACTATGGCTACACCTTC.

This clonotype is categorized as medium-sized (0.01 to 0.1%). Here the CDR3 reads CASSINRVETQYF. For the CDR3, the DNA is TGTGCCAGTAGTATCAACAGGGTAGAGACCCAGTACTTC. The chain links TRBV19 to TRBJ2-5; perhaps TRBD1 as D (6 bases). Germline CDR1 and CDR2: LNHDA and SQIVND (reference sequence). V lost 3 bases and J lost 4, with 9 bases in between. The CDR3 has 13 residues.

V and J are TRBV20-1 and TRBJ2-2; no definite D call. Germline CDR1 and CDR2: DFQATT and SNEGSKA (reference sequence). The CDR3 spans 15 residues. The V end lost 3 bases, the J end lost 0 bases, and 11 bases lay between the germline ends. In nucleotides, the CDR3 is TGCAGTGCTAGGTCTATACATTCGAACACCGGGGAGCTGTTTTTT. It yields the protein CSARSIHSNTGELFF.

This clonotype was seen a few times. The CDR3 DNA sequence: TGTGCCAGCAGTTGGACAGGAGGTATTTCACCCCTCCACTTT. Translated, it gives CASSWTGGISPLHF. The chain uses TRBV6-2 or TRBV6-3 and TRBJ1-6; 7 nucleotides align to TRBD1. CDR1 is MNHEY, CDR2 SVGEGT, per germline. V was pared by 4 bases and J by 9 bases, with 6 bases of the junction left unmatched. The CDR3 covers 14 residues.

J is TRBJ2-1 and V is TRBV5-1, with TRBD1 identical over 12 bases. The CDR3 runs to 15 residues. V gave up 7 bases and J gave up 10 bases; unmatched junction bases: 12. In germline, CDR1 is SGHRS, CDR2 YFSETQ. DNA for the CDR3: TGCGCCAGCCGCCCAGTGGATGGGACAGGGGGCGAGCAGTTCTTC. This codes for CASRPVDGTGGEQFF.

This clonotype showed up many times. The rearrangement joins TRBV27 to TRBJ2-5; 12 bases are a match to TRBD1. CDR1 is MNHEY, CDR2 SMNVEV, per germline (reference sequence). Trimming removed 2 bases from V and 5 bases from J; junction bases left unmatched: 3. This CDR3 contains 15 residues. CDR3 in DNA: TGTGCCAGCAGTTTAGGGACAGGGGGCTGGGAGACCCAGTACTTC. Its translation is CASSLGTGGWETQYF.

This clonotype occurred a few times. The rearrangement links TRBV6-2 or TRBV6-3 to TRBJ2-6, with 9 nucleotides matching TRBD1. V shed 10 bases and J 3 bases; nucleotides not matched to a gene: 7. The germline V gene encodes CDR1 MNHEY and CDR2 SVGEGT. The CDR3 is 15 amino acids. The CDR3 DNA follows: TGTGCCACCCAACAGGGGGCACTTGGGGCCAACGTCCTGACTTTC. Translation: CATQQGALGANVLTF.

This clonotype is medium-sized within its sample. The chain is built from TRBV19 and TRBJ2-1; 8 bases are shared with TRBD2. Germline trimming cut 6 bases from V and 2 bases from J; bases unmatched to any gene: 6. This CDR3 is 15 amino acids long. The germline V gene has CDR1 LNHDA and CDR2 SQIVND (reference sequence). For the CDR3, the DNA is TGTGCCAGTAGCGGGGGGGCTTTAACCTACAATGAGCAGTTCTTC. This gives the protein CASSGGALTYNEQFF. The full variable domain, its missing parts supplied by reference TRBV19 and TRBJ2-1, is DGGITQSPKYLFRKEGQNVTLSCEQNLNHDAMYWYRQDPGQGLRLIYYSQIVNDFQKGDIAEGYSVSREKKESFPLTVTSAQKNPTAFYLCASSGGALTYNEQFFGPGTRLTVL.

In this sample, this clonotype turned up many times. This chain connects TRBV12-3 or TRBV12-4 to TRBJ2-3, with 14 bases that match TRBD2. This CDR3 has 15 amino acids. Trimming at V came to 5 bases and at J to 10 bases, leaving 8 bases not matched to a gene. CDR3: CASSLGTSGSWPQYF. CDR3 nucleotides: TGTGCCAGCAGTCTTGGGACTAGCGGGAGTTGGCCGCAGTATTTT.

By share, this clonotype counts as medium-sized. V gene TRBV29-1 combines with J gene TRBJ1-2, with 9 nucleotides matching TRBD1. Germline assignment: CDR1 SQVTM and CDR2 ANQGSEA. J lost 4 bases, V lost 6 bases, and 12 bases had no gene match. The CDR3 runs to 15 residues. CDR3 sequence: CSVSETGGLLYGYTF. The CDR3 DNA reads TGCAGCGTATCGGAGACAGGGGGACTGCTCTATGGCTACACCTTC.

The rearrangement uses TRBV6-6 and TRBJ1-6; the match to TRBD1 covers 7 bases. V was clipped by 5 bases and J by 4 bases; unmatched bases: 2. Germline loops: CDR1 MNHNY, CDR2 SVGAGI (reference sequence). The CDR3 is 14 residues long. The CDR3 reads CASSRGQYNSPLHF. The CDR3 DNA sequence: TGTGCCAGCAGTAGGGGACAGTATAATTCACCCCTCCACTTT.

This clonotype showed up just a few times. Written as DNA, the CDR3 is TGTGCCAGCAGCTTGGGACAGGGAGGCACCGGGGAGCTGTTTTTT. It codes for CASSLGQGGTGELFF. The chain uses TRBV7-9 and TRBJ2-2, with 9 positions matching TRBD1. V lost 3 bases to trimming and J lost 4 bases; unmatched junction nucleotides: 3. Germline-derived CDR1 and CDR2 are SEHNR and FQNEAQ (reference sequence). The CDR3 is made up of 15 amino acids.

This clonotype is categorized as medium-sized. The CDR3 region is CSVVGGEKDEQFF. CDR3 bases: TGCAGCGTGGTGGGGGGGGAAAAAGATGAGCAGTTCTTC. The chain couples TRBV29-1 to TRBJ2-1; 7 bases are shared with TRBD2. The CDR3 contains 13 residues. Germline values: CDR1 SQVTM, CDR2 ANQGSEA. V trimming: 6 bases; J trimming: 8 bases; junction bases outside the gene matches: 10.

V and J are TRBV7-6 and TRBJ1-6, with D unresolved. Germline loops: CDR1 SGHVS, CDR2 FNYEAQ. Trimming removed 1 base at V and 0 bases at J, with 10 bases between. The CDR3 is 17 amino acids. CDR3 protein: CASSLEAQNSYNSPLHF. For the CDR3, the DNA is TGTGCCAGCAGCTTAGAGGCCCAAAACTCCTATAATTCACCCCTCCACTTT.

The chain couples TRBV27 to TRBJ2-1, with TRBD1 as a possible D gene (6 bases). Germline lookup yields CDR1 MNHEY and CDR2 SMNVEV (reference sequence). The CDR3 contains 20 residues. Trimming cost V 2 bases and J 0 bases, with 23 bases left between them. CDR3 sequence (DNA): TGTGCCAGCAGTTTACTCACCGGACAGTTCCGACCTAGCTCCTACAATGAGCAGTTCTTC. Translating gives CASSLLTGQFRPSSYNEQFF.

This clonotype has a handful of counts. The chain couples TRBV6-2 or TRBV6-3 to TRBJ1-5, with 9 bases aligning to TRBD1. The CDR3 loop spans 14 amino acids. From germline, CDR1 is MNHEY and CDR2 SVGEGT. J gave up 6 bases and V 5 bases, and 5 bases lay outside the gene matches. This chain's CDR3 is CASSGTGIPQPQHF. CDR3 bases: TGTGCCAGCAGTGGGACAGGGATTCCTCAGCCCCAGCATTTT.

This clonotype occurred a few times. V usage is TRBV12-3 or TRBV12-4 and J usage is TRBJ1-3; D not certain. V was clipped by 5 bases and J by 6 bases, with 2 bases between them. This CDR3 is 10 amino acids long. CDR3 residues: CASSLNTIYF. CDR3 sequence (DNA): TGTGCCAGCAGTCTAAACACCATATATTTT.

The rearrangement uses TRBV27 and TRBJ2-3; 9 bases fit TRBD1. Per the germline V gene, CDR1 is MNHEY and CDR2 is SMNVEV (reference sequence). The CDR3 has 14 residues. With V trimmed by 11 bases and J by 5 bases, 11 bases remained unmatched. The CDR3 coding sequence is TGTGCCTCGGGATGGGACAGGGCGTTAGATACGCAGTATTTT. Residues: CASGWDRALDTQYF.

By share, this clonotype counts as medium-sized (0.01 to 0.1%). The chain links TRBV6-1 to TRBJ2-7; no firm D call. Per the germline V gene, CDR1 is MNHNS and CDR2 is SASEGT. Deletions cut 7 bases from V and 4 bases from J, with 14 bases between. This CDR3 contains 13 residues. As DNA, the CDR3 is TGTGCCAGCACCCCAGAGCTATCTTACGAGCAGTACTTC. Protein product: CASTPELSYEQYF.